The entry below gives a single T cell receptor (beta chain) sequence along with its context. Per the germline V gene, CDR1 is SQVTM and CDR2 is ANQGSEA. Trimming took off 4 bases at V and 3 bases at J, with 9 bases between the two ends. The CDR3 loop spans 12 amino acids. The data were obtained in a study of blood T cells in healthy people across ages. Primers used in a second PCR of roughly 7 to 12 cycles were a sample-barcoded 5' primer and a J-beta primer mix. TCRdb reanalysed the 5' RACE reads using MiXCR and keeps one entry per CDR3 protein. The sample consists of about 1.4 million distinct CDR3 sequences, 59% of them appearing once.

Input material: blood. The sequence was obtained from a man younger than 35 in good health. This sequence joins TRBV29-1 and TRBJ2-5; D call uncertain. The CDR3 sequence is CSVVWGKETQYF. The DNA for the CDR3 is TGCAGCGTTGTCTGGGGAAAAGAGACCCAGTACTTC.